The 5 T cell receptor beta chains below all came from one sample that was sequenced in a study of memory CD4+ T cells and cytomegalovirus serostatus. Produced via immunoSEQ multiplex PCR; TCRdb's table is partial and in-frame only. The sample lists about 82,000 clones, less than 90% occurring once. Single viable CD3+CD4+CD8-CD45RO+ cells were sorted as the memory CD4+ T cells. The sample comprised memory CD4+ T cells from blood. The receptors were gathered from an adult in good health and CMV-seronegative.

The V gene is TRBV12-5, the J gene TRBJ2-3; no clear D gene. There are 13 residues in the CDR3. The germline V and J ends were trimmed by 0 bases and 6 bases, with 7 bases remaining between them. Germline assignment: CDR1 LGHNT and CDR2 FRNRAP. The CDR3: CASGLVLADTQYF. CDR3 nucleotides: TGTGCTAGTGGTTTGGTTCTTGCGGATACGCAGTATTTT.

The chain employs TRBV6-5 and TRBJ1-5; 10 bases fit TRBD1. Losses at the gene ends were 5 bases for V and 7 bases for J; bases not matched to a gene: 5. CDR1 is MNHEY, CDR2 SVGAGI, per germline. CDR3 length: 14 amino acids. As DNA, the CDR3 is TGTGCCAGCAGTGACAGGGGGCGAGGGCAGCCCCAGCATTTT. Translating gives CASSDRGRGQPQHF.

The rearrangement uses TRBV7-8 and TRBJ1-2; 8 bases line up with TRBD1. The V gene's germline CDR1 is SGHVS and CDR2 FQNEAQ. The CDR3 consists of 14 residues. V was clipped by 5 bases and J by 5 bases; unmatched bases: 7. CDR3 in DNA: TGTGCCAGCAGCCGGACAGGGACCTCTTATGGCTACACCTTC. Residues: CASSRTGTSYGYTF.

The rearrangement joins TRBV18 to TRBJ1-2; D remains ambiguous. The CDR3 length is 16 residues. From germline, CDR1 is KGHSH and CDR2 LQKENI. Trimming removed 0 bases from V and 3 bases from J, with 14 bases in between. CDR3 nucleotide sequence: TGTGCCAGCTCACCACCCCCTCCCGAGCGGCACTATGGCTACACCTTC. The encoded protein is CASSPPPPERHYGYTF.

The chain has TRBV7-9 and TRBJ1-1; no definite D call. CDR1 and CDR2 from the germline V gene are SEHNR and FQNEAQ (reference sequence). CDR3 length: 14 residues. V shed 5 bases and J shed 1 base, with 11 bases lying between them. The CDR3 DNA follows: TGTGCCAGCAGCCGTACCAACCAGAACACTGAAGCTTTCTTT. This translates into CASSRTNQNTEAFF.